The rows below give T cell receptor beta chains drawn from one sample of a study of shared clonotypes between healthy human individuals. Sequencing used immunoSEQ multiplex PCR; TCRdb keeps in-frame clones, though not all of them. The table includes around 2.1 million clones, roughly 91% detected once. The specimen sequenced was naive CD8+ T cells from PBMCs. Receptor source: a man aged 18 to 29 in good health. Some clones in this sample may be carry-over from other donors' samples. Each CDR3 is given with its conserved first and last residue. The D gene is left open where the match is weak. Clone size is given for some rows only: seen once, a few or many times, or a class if the clone is expanded.

NA	NA	TRBV2	TRBJ1-4	CASAVSGEEAEKLFF	TGTGCCAGCGCAGTGAGCGGGGAGGAGGCTGAAAAACTGTTTTTT
NA	TRBD2	TRBV25-1	TRBJ2-7	CASLPRGAGDPYEQYF	TGTGCCAGCCTACCCCGCGGGGCGGGAGACCCCTACGAGCAGTACTTC
NA	NA	TRBV7-9	TRBJ2-7	CASSWAVLGEQYF	TGTGCCAGCAGCTGGGCAGTTTTGGGCGAGCAGTACTTC
once	TRBD2	TRBV5-5	TRBJ2-7	CASSPEGRGAYEQYF	TGTGCCAGCAGCCCCGAGGGGAGGGGAGCCTACGAGCAGTACTTC
NA	NA	TRBV11-2	TRBJ2-1	CASSLAPISNEQFF	TGTGCCAGCAGCTTAGCGCCAATAAGCAATGAGCAGTTCTTC
NA	NA	TRBV7-8	TRBJ2-2	CASEPAGAPRELFF	TGTGCCAGTGAGCCAGCAGGGGCTCCCCGGGAGCTGTTTTTT
NA	TRBD2	TRBV7-3	TRBJ2-1	CASSPSTLLAGYNEQFF	TGTGCCAGCAGCCCCTCCACCTTACTAGCGGGGTACAATGAGCAGTTCTTC
NA	NA	TRBV28	TRBJ1-4	CASSLLRSRTTNEKLFF	TGTGCCAGCAGTTTATTGCGATCGAGGACCACTAATGAAAAACTGTTTTTT
NA	TRBD1	TRBV7-3	TRBJ2-3	CASSWTGGADTQYF	TGTGCCAGCAGCTGGACAGGGGGCGCAGATACGCAGTATTTT
NA	TRBD2	TRBV4-3	TRBJ2-1	CASSQDGLAAEYNEQFF	TGCGCCAGCAGCCAAGATGGGCTAGCGGCAGAATACAATGAGCAGTTCTTC
NA	NA	TRBV9	TRBJ2-1	CASSASLVNEQFF	TGTGCCAGCAGCGCATCATTGGTGAATGAGCAGTTCTTC
NA	NA	TRBV28	TRBJ2-7	CASSFSQQGYEQYF	TGTGCCAGCAGTTTCTCCCAGCAGGGGTACGAGCAGTACTTC
NA	NA	TRBV11-2	TRBJ2-7	CASSLYVFESYEQYF	TGTGCCAGCAGCTTATATGTCTTTGAGTCCTACGAGCAGTACTTC
NA	TRBD2	TRBV19	TRBJ2-1	CASSTALLAVPYNEQFF	TGTGCCAGTAGTACCGCATTGCTAGCGGTTCCCTACAATGAGCAGTTCTTC
NA	NA	TRBV1	TRBJ2-4	CTSSQDPPLDTGKNIQYF	TGCACCAGCAGCCAAGATCCACCACTAGATACCGGCAAAAACATTCAGTACTTC
NA	NA	TRBV6-1	TRBJ2-7	CATRRDGTYEQYF	TGTGCCACTCGCCGGGACGGCACCTACGAGCAGTACTTC
NA	NA	TRBV12-5	TRBJ2-3	CASGPSGTTSTDTQYF	TGTGCTAGTGGACCTTCCGGGACAACTAGCACAGATACGCAGTATTTT
NA	TRBD1	TRBV27	TRBJ1-4	CASRRTGVNEKLFF	TGTGCCAGCAGACGGACAGGGGTGAACGAAAAACTGTTTTTT
NA	NA	TRBV9	TRBJ1-2	CASSPTGEGDYGYTF	TGTGCCAGCAGCCCGACGGGCGAGGGGGACTATGGCTACACCTTC